The subject of this entry is one T cell receptor beta chain. Its antigen is not identified. This record comes from a study of OX40 agonist ivuxolimab in advanced cancers. Overall study context: Every 2 weeks, patients got intravenous ivuxolimab at one of six dose levels (0.01-10 mg/kg). The study enrolled dose-escalation patients with hepatocellular carcinoma, melanoma, renal cell or head and neck cancer.

CDR3 length equals 11 residues. The germline gives CDR1 MDHEN, CDR2 SYDVKM. V lost 2 bases, J lost 6 bases, and 5 bases lay in between. Blood draws occurred at baseline, cycle 4 day 1, and cycle 7 day 1. Findings of the study overall: At doses 0.1 to 3.0 mg/kg, CD4+ and CD8+ clones expanded.

Sequenced by immunoSEQ multiplex PCR; TCRdb stores in-frame clones only, minus some. The table includes under 95,000 clones, roughly 87% detected once. This clonotype originated in an adult with an advanced solid tumor such as melanoma, head and neck, liver or kidney cancer. This sequence joins TRBV28 and TRBJ2-7; no firm D call. The input for sequencing was CD4+ or CD8+ T cells sorted from blood, taken in a trial of the OX40 agonist ivuxolimab. The CDR3 loop is CASSLKGEQYF. The CDR3 DNA reads as TGTGCCAGCAGTTTAAAAGGCGAGCAGTACTTC.